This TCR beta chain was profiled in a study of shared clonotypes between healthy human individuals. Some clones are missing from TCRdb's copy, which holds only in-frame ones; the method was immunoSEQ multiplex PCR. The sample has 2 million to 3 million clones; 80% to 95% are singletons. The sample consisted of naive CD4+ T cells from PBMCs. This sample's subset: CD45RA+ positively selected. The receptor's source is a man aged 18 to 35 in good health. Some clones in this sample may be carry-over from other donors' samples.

In DNA, the CDR3 is TGTGCCAGCAGCAAAAGGACTAGCGGTAGCACAGATACGCAGTATTTT. Translated, it gives CASSKRTSGSTDTQYF. V is TRBV7-3 and J is TRBJ2-3, with 10 bases aligning to TRBD2. The length of the CDR3 is 16 residues. Germline assignment: CDR1 SGHTA and CDR2 FQGTGA. Trimming removed 5 bases from V and 0 bases from J; junction bases left unmatched: 5.